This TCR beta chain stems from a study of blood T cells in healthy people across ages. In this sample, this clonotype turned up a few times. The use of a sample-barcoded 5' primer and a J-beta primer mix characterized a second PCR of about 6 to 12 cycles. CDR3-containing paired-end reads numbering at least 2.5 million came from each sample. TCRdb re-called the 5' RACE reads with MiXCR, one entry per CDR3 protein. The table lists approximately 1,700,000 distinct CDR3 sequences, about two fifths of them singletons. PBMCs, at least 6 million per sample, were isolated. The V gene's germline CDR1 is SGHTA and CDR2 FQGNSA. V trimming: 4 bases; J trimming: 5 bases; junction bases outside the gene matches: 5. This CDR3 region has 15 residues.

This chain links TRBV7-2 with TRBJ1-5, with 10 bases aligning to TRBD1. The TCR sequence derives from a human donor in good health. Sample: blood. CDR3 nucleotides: TGTGCCAGCAGCTCGGGACAGGGGCGATATCAGCCCCAGCATTTT. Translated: CASSSGQGRYQPQHF.